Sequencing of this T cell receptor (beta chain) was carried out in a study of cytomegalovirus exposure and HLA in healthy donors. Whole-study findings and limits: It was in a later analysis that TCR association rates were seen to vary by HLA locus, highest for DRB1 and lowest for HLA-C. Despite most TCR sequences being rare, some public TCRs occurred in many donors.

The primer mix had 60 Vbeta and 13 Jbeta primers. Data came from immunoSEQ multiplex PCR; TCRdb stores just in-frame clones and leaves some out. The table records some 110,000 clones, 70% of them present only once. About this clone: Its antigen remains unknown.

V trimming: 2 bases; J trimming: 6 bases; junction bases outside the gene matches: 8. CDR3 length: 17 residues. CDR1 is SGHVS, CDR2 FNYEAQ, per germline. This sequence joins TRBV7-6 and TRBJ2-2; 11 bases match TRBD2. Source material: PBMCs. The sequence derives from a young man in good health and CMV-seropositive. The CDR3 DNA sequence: TGTGCCAGCAGCTTAATGCTAGCGGGGGGCCCCCCCGGGGAGCTGTTTTTT. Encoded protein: CASSLMLAGGPPGELFF.